These 14 T cell receptor beta chains were all obtained from the same sample, sequenced in a study of blood T cell repertoires in COVID-19. Profiled with immunoSEQ multiplex PCR; TCRdb holds only in-frame clones, not every one. Of around 160,000 clones listed, roughly 80% were seen once; the top ten hold roughly 11%. Sequencing used PBMCs or T cells enriched from blood (not recorded which). These receptors were taken from a man aged 45-60 years who had recovered from COVID-19.

In this sample, this clone turned up a few times. V usage is TRBV27 and J usage is TRBJ1-5, with 7 nucleotides matching TRBD1. Germline V lookup: CDR1 MNHEY, CDR2 SMNVEV (reference sequence). V lost 0 bases and J lost 0; bases outside the gene matches: 8. This CDR3 has 18 amino acids. As DNA, the CDR3 is TGTGCCAGCAGTTTATCGATGGGGGACAGCTATAGCAATCAGCCCCAGCATTTT. Translation gives CASSLSMGDSYSNQPQHF.

This clone has only one observation. Relative to the germline gene, one junction end is altered; a read error may explain this. This rearrangement joins TRBV10-1 to TRBJ2-5; perhaps TRBD2 as D (6 bases). Germline CDR1 reads WNHNN; CDR2 reads SYGVQD (reference sequence). The CDR3 is made up of 9 amino acids. CDR3 in DNA: TGCGCCACAGGGAGGACTTGGAACTTC. Protein product: CATGRTWNF.

This CDR3 reads CASSPSLGGGETQYF. The DNA for the CDR3 is TGTGCCAGCAGCCCCTCGTTGGGGGGTGGAGAGACCCAGTACTTC. This rearrangement joins TRBV27 to TRBJ2-5; tentatively, D is TRBD2 (6 bases). Trimming left V 6 bases short and J 4 bases short, with 18 bases between. CDR3 size: 15 residues. Germline CDR1 reads MNHEY; CDR2 reads SMNVEV (reference sequence).

In this sample, this clone turned up a few times. The V gene is TRBV29-1, the J gene TRBJ1-2, with 7 bases identical to TRBD1. The J segment lost 4 bases and the V segment lost 5 bases, leaving 4 bases of the junction unmatched. The CDR3 is 12 amino acids. CDR1 and CDR2 from the germline V gene are SQVTM and ANQGSEA. In DNA form, the CDR3 reads TGCAGCGTTTCCCCAGGGGGCTATGGCTACACCTTC. Protein: CSVSPGGYGYTF.

V usage is TRBV5-8 and J usage is TRBJ2-4; TRBD1 is a possible D gene (5 bases). Germline values: CDR1 SGHTS, CDR2 YDEGEE. The CDR3 length is 16 residues. Deletions cut 0 bases from V and 0 bases from J, with 10 bases between. Here the CDR3 DNA reads TGTGCCAGCAGCTTGGATCAGGGTTTAGCCAAAAACATTCAGTACTTC. This encodes CASSLDQGLAKNIQYF.

The V gene is TRBV6-5, the J gene TRBJ2-3; D perhaps matches TRBD2 (5 bases). Germline-derived CDR1 and CDR2 are MNHEY and SVGAGI. V lost 5 bases and J lost 0, with 12 bases in between. The CDR3 runs 15 residues. CDR3 DNA: TGTGCCAGCAGTCCGCGGGTAGGGAGCACAGATACGCAGTATTTT. Translated: CASSPRVGSTDTQYF.

Only a few counts were recorded for this clone. CDR3 coding DNA: TGCGCCAGCAGCACCGGGTCAAACTACGAGCAGTACTTC. This codes for CASSTGSNYEQYF. The chain employs TRBV5-1 and TRBJ2-7, with D hard to call. Per germline, CDR1 SGHRS and CDR2 YFSETQ. The CDR3 length is 13 residues. V was cut by 4 bases and J by 3 bases, with 11 bases left in between.

The chain is built from TRBV5-1 and TRBJ1-1, with TRBD1 matching 7 bases. Germline CDR1 SGHRS, CDR2 YFSETQ. After removal of 3 bases from V and 8 bases from J, the junction contained 4 bases not matched to a gene. This CDR3 contains 12 residues. This CDR3 reads CASSSRGREAFF. In DNA, the CDR3 is TGCGCCAGCAGCTCGAGGGGGCGGGAAGCTTTCTTT.

The chain recombines TRBV14 with TRBJ2-1; 7 positions agree with TRBD2. Germline CDR1 reads SGHDN; CDR2 reads FVKESK. With V trimmed by 2 bases and J by 6 bases, 4 bases remained unmatched. The CDR3 runs to 14 residues. Here the CDR3 reads CASSQWEGLNEQFF. In nucleotides, the CDR3 is TGTGCCAGCAGCCAATGGGAGGGGCTCAATGAGCAGTTCTTC.

The chain employs TRBV28 and TRBJ2-7; TRBD2 matches at 7 bases. The CDR3 sequence is 15 residues long. The V segment lost 4 bases and the J segment 4 bases; nucleotides outside the gene matches: 10. CDR1 MDHEN and CDR2 SYDVKM come from the germline V gene. The CDR3 nucleotides are TGTGCCAGCAGTTCCGATTGGGCGGGGGTTTACGAGCAGTACTTC. Its translation is CASSSDWAGVYEQYF.

The genes are TRBV15 and TRBJ1-1, with unresolved D. CDR1 and CDR2 (germline): LNHNV, YYDKDF (reference sequence). This CDR3 contains 13 residues. Trimming cost V 1 base and J 4 bases, with 7 bases left between them. CDR3 DNA sequence: TGTGCCACCAGCAGAGCTTCCGGCACTGAAGCTTTCTTT. This codes for CATSRASGTEAFF. The full variable domain, completed using reference TRBV15 and TRBJ1-1, is DAMVIQNPRYQVTQFGKPVTLSCSQTLNHNVMYWYQQKSSQAPKLLFHYYDKDFNNEADTPDNFQSRRPNTSFCFLDIRSPGLGDTAMYLCATSRASGTEAFFGQGTRLTVV.

This chain links TRBV5-1 with TRBJ2-1, with 10 bases matching TRBD2. J gave up 6 bases and V 2 bases, and 5 bases lay outside the gene matches. CDR3 length: 15 amino acids. Germline V gene lookup returns CDR1 SGHRS and CDR2 YFSETQ. The CDR3 is CASSFVAGGPNEQFF. CDR3 coding DNA: TGCGCCAGCAGCTTTGTAGCGGGAGGTCCCAATGAGCAGTTCTTC. Supplemented by reference TRBV5-1 and TRBJ2-1, the full variable domain reads KAGVTQTPRYLIKTRGQQVTLSCSPISGHRSVSWYQQTPGQGLQFLFEYFSETQRNKGNFPGRFSGRQFSNSRSEMNVSTLELGDSALYLCASSFVAGGPNEQFFGPGTRLTVL.

In DNA form, the CDR3 reads TGTGCCAGCAGCGAGGGGGGGCCTAATCCTAAGGGGGCACCCCTCCACTTT. Translated, it gives CASSEGGPNPKGAPLHF. V is TRBV9 and J is TRBJ1-6; a weak D match, TRBD1 (6 bases). CDR1 is SGDLS, CDR2 YYNGEE, per germline. V gave up 3 bases and J gave up 11 bases, with 24 bases separating them. CDR3 size: 17 residues.

V is TRBV6-5 and J is TRBJ1-5; 10 positions match TRBD1. Trimming cost V 5 bases and J 6 bases; bases outside gene matches: 4. Looked up from germline, CDR1 is MNHEY and CDR2 is SVGAGI. This CDR3 contains 14 residues. The DNA of the CDR3 is TGTGCCAGCAGTCCACGGGACAGGGGTCAGCCCCAGCATTTT. Translating it yields CASSPRDRGQPQHF.